This T cell receptor (beta chain) was retrieved from a study of neurological immune-mediated disorders. The cDNA came from 5'RACE, which used 10-nucleotide random UMIs. Every sequencing run returned over 160 million TCR-beta sequences, which were derived from 15-18 subjects. TCRdb reprocessed the 5' RACE reads with MiXCR, giving one entry per CDR3 protein. Seen here are 50,000 to 85,000 distinct CDR3 sequences, less than 5.5% observed once, and the top ten hold about 2.7%. Germline CDR1 and CDR2: DFQATT and SNEGSKA (reference sequence). There are 12 residues in the CDR3. V was shortened by 6 bases and J by 7 bases, with 16 bases between the two germline ends. The sample holds many counts of this clonotype. The antigen remains undetermined. Regarding the study as a whole: The expanded clones of different subjects shared no CDR3 amino acid sequences (suggesting private repertoires in all groups).

Sequencing used PBMCs. The chain links TRBV20-1 to TRBJ2-7; tentative D call: TRBD2 (5 bases). This TCR was recovered from a woman in her 30s with multiple sclerosis. The CDR3 protein is CSAPSAGGEQYF. As DNA, the CDR3 is TGCAGTGCCCCTTCGGCCGGCGGGGAGCAGTACTTC.